The clone carrying this T cell receptor (beta chain) has at least ten counts. What it recognizes is unknown. Genomic DNA provided the template from which TCR beta CDR3 was amplified by two-round multiplex PCR. Primers specific to each TRBV and TRBJ gene drove first-round PCR. TCRdb reprocessed the multiplex PCR reads with MiXCR, giving one entry per CDR3 protein. The data contain some 27,000 distinct CDR3 sequences, approximately 31% of them singletons. The entry originates in a study of prognosis after radiotherapy for stage I lung cancer. Across the study: Four to six patients had oligometastatic NSCLC after surgical resection of the primary tumor, and approximately 13 had newly diagnosed primary stage I lung tumors. Study conclusions and caveats: Median unique TCR clones dropped from roughly 10,000 to 7,000 after stereotactic body radiation therapy. Where distant metastases developed, patients had lower Shannon entropy after stereotactic body radiation therapy.

The CDR3 has 16 residues. The germline CDR1 and CDR2 sequences are MNHEY and SVGAGI. Trimming cost V 4 bases and J 0 bases, with 12 bases left between them. Sequenced here: PBMCs, sampled before or after stereotactic body radiation therapy (not recorded which). The chain couples TRBV6-5 to TRBJ1-4; a weak D match, TRBD1 (6 bases). The clonotype comes from a donor over 45 with non-small cell lung cancer. In DNA, the CDR3 is TGTGCCAGCAGTTCTGGACAGATAGCAACTAATGAAAAACTGTTTTTT. Translation: CASSSGQIATNEKLFF.